These T cell receptor beta chains were read from a single sample in a study of Ad26.COV2.S vaccination and SARS-CoV-2 variants. The method was immunoSEQ multiplex PCR; TCRdb's version includes in-frame clones alone and lacks a portion of them. Seen here are about 350,000 clones, roughly 85% observed once, and the top ten hold 3.3%. This material consisted of peripheral blood, taken in a trial of Ad26.COV2.S vaccine versus placebo. The source of these receptors is a person aged 18-60 years who received the Ad26.COV2.S COVID-19 vaccine or a placebo. Each CDR3 is given with its conserved first and last residue. The order of the fields is J gene, V gene, CDR3 protein.

J gene: TRBJ2-1
V gene: TRBV6-5
CDR3 protein: CASRNRNSYNEQFF

J gene: TRBJ2-1
V gene: TRBV5-1
CDR3 protein: CASSTTGDSSYNEQFF

J gene: TRBJ1-5
V gene: TRBV5-1
CDR3 protein: CASSYSGGDQPQHF

J gene: TRBJ2-7
V gene: TRBV9
CDR3 protein: CASSQGLAGGPTYEQYF

J gene: TRBJ2-2
V gene: TRBV2
CDR3 protein: CASSQGLGPNTGELFF

J gene: TRBJ1-2
V gene: TRBV6-5
CDR3 protein: CASLGAPYGYTF

J gene: TRBJ1-1
V gene: TRBV19
CDR3 protein: CASRQQDLPYTEAFF

J gene: TRBJ1-5
V gene: TRBV19
CDR3 protein: CASSIVTRSNQPQHF

J gene: TRBJ1-6
V gene: TRBV2
CDR3 protein: CASSSTRSGGIPHF

J gene: TRBJ2-6
V gene: TRBV19
CDR3 protein: CASSPDRGYSGANVLTF

J gene: TRBJ1-5
V gene: TRBV6-5
CDR3 protein: CASSKTRGDQPQHF

J gene: TRBJ2-1
V gene: TRBV13
CDR3 protein: CASTSTGEQFF

J gene: TRBJ2-7
V gene: TRBV2
CDR3 protein: CASSEWWDVEQYF

J gene: TRBJ1-2
V gene: TRBV5-5
CDR3 protein: CASRSTPGQGAGYGYTF

J gene: TRBJ1-4
V gene: TRBV15
CDR3 protein: CATSRDRTGGNEKLFF

J gene: TRBJ2-5
V gene: TRBV5-6
CDR3 protein: CASSHSLGETQYF